These T cell receptor beta chains were read from a single sample in a study of blood T cells in healthy people across ages. TCRdb itself ran the 5' RACE reads through MiXCR, one entry per CDR3 protein. The sample lists 1.5 million to 2 million distinct CDR3 sequences, about 50% occurring once. Material: blood. The receptors come from a woman aged 40-49 years in good health. Each CDR3 is given with its conserved first and last residue. D genes are given only for firm matches. A row's size may be missing; if present it is once, few, many or a size class.

size | D | J | V | DNA | CDR3
NA | TRBD2 | TRBJ2-7 | TRBV7-6 | TGTGCCAGCAGCTTAGATAATAGCGGGGGTTCTGGCGACGAGCAGTACTTC | CASSLDNSGGSGDEQYF
NA | NA | TRBJ1-5 | TRBV20-1 | TGCAGTGCTAGAGAAGGGACGGGGGCTAGCAATCAGCCCCAGCATTTT | CSAREGTGASNQPQHF
NA | NA | TRBJ2-5 | TRBV11-2 | TGTGCCAGCAGCTTAGATTGGCAAAAACTCCAAGAGACCCAGTACTTC | CASSLDWQKLQETQYF
NA | NA | TRBJ2-3 | TRBV7-2 | TGTGCCAGCAGCTTTACAGGGAGGGATACGCAGTATTTT | CASSFTGRDTQYF
few | TRBD1 | TRBJ2-5 | TRBV7-9 | TGTGCCAGCAGGGTACAGGGGGCGGAATTAGAGACCCAGTACTTC | CASRVQGAELETQYF
NA | NA | TRBJ1-2 | TRBV9 | TGTGCCAGCAGCGTAAGGGGTGAAAACTATGGCTACACCTTC | CASSVRGENYGYTF
NA | NA | TRBJ1-2 | TRBV9 | TGTGCCAGCAGCGTAGAGGCAGGTTTTGGCTACACCTTC | CASSVEAGFGYTF
NA | TRBD1 | TRBJ2-5 | TRBV6-1 | TGTGCCAGCAGTGAAGCGACAGGGGGCGGGGAGACCCAGTACTTC | CASSEATGGGETQYF
NA | TRBD2 | TRBJ2-1 | TRBV7-8 | TGTGCCAGCAGACGAGGGACTAGCGGGGGGGCGGACAATGAGCAGTTCTTC | CASRRGTSGGADNEQFF
NA | NA | TRBJ2-1 | TRBV6-2/TRBV6-3 | TGTGCCAGCAGTTACTCGATGCAGGTGTCTTCCATGCCAGGGAGCGACAATGAGCAGTTCTTC | CASSYSMQVSSMPGSDNEQFF
NA | TRBD2 | TRBJ2-1 | TRBV6-5 | TGTGCCAGCAGTTCGATACTAGCGGGGGGTTTCAATGAGCAGTTCTTC | CASSSILAGGFNEQFF
NA | TRBD1 | TRBJ2-1 | TRBV2 | TGTGCCAGCAGCTCACTCCGGGACAGGGGGGCCGAGGATAATGAGCAGTTCTTC | CASSSLRDRGAEDNEQFF
few | TRBD1 | TRBJ2-7 | TRBV24-1 | TGTGCCACCAGTGACCCGGACAGGGGGGGTCTTAACTACGAGCAGTACTTC | CATSDPDRGGLNYEQYF
NA | TRBD1 | TRBJ2-5 | TRBV20-1 | TGCAGTGCTACGGACAGGGTCCAAGAGACCCAGTACTTC | CSATDRVQETQYF
NA | NA | TRBJ2-7 | TRBV6-1 | TGTGCCAGCAGTGAAGGGCAAGGCGGCCTCTACGAGCAGTACTTC | CASSEGQGGLYEQYF
NA | TRBD1 | TRBJ2-7 | TRBV18 | TGTGCCAGCTCGCCTACAGGGGGGAAGGTGAACGAGCAGTACTTC | CASSPTGGKVNEQYF
NA | NA | TRBJ2-3 | TRBV7-2 | TGTGCCAGCAGCGCCAGACTAGAAGATACGCAGTATTTT | CASSARLEDTQYF
NA | NA | TRBJ1-4 | TRBV4-3 | TGCGCCAGCAGCCCGCAGTTCGGGACGGCTGATGAAAAACTGTTTTTT | CASSPQFGTADEKLFF
once | NA | TRBJ2-5 | TRBV5-5 | TGTGCCAGCAGCTTGGTGGGCGAGGCAGAGACCCAGTACTTC | CASSLVGEAETQYF
few | TRBD1 | TRBJ1-2 | TRBV7-9 | TGTGCCAGCAGCAAACAAACAGGGGGACTCGATGGCTACACCTTC | CASSKQTGGLDGYTF
NA | NA | TRBJ2-5 | TRBV9 | TGTGCCAGCGGCTCATCCCAGAACTCCTACAATGAGCAGTACTTC | CASGSSQNSYNEQYF
few | NA | TRBJ2-6 | TRBV7-2 | TGTGCCAGCAGCCCCGGCACACCTGGGGCCAACGTCCTGACTTTC | CASSPGTPGANVLTF
NA | TRBD2 | TRBJ2-7 | TRBV24-1 | TGTGCCACCAGTGAGCGAGGTACGGGGAGGGACGAGCAGTACTTC | CATSERGTGRDEQYF
NA | TRBD1 | TRBJ1-5 | TRBV19 | TGTGCCAGTAGAGAACAGGGGAAGAGCAATCAGCCCCAGCATTTT | CASREQGKSNQPQHF
NA | NA | TRBJ2-1 | TRBV5-1 | TGCGCCAGCAGCTTGTCTTCGGTGTCTGAGCAGTTCTTC | CASSLSSVSEQFF
NA | TRBD2 | TRBJ2-1 | TRBV11-1 | TGTGCCAGCAGCATCCGGGGGGGCTTAGGCAATGAGCAGTTCTTC | CASSIRGGLGNEQFF
few | TRBD1 | TRBJ2-1 | TRBV28 | TGTGCCAGCAGTCACAAGAACCGGGACAGGGTTTTAAATGAGCAGTTCTTC | CASSHKNRDRVLNEQFF
NA | TRBD2 | TRBJ2-3 | TRBV5-6 | TGTGCCAGCAGCTTCTTCGGGACTAGCGGTGCGGATACGCAGTATTTT | CASSFFGTSGADTQYF
NA | NA | TRBJ2-1 | TRBV7-3 | TGTGCCAGCAGCTTAACGGGGTATGGCTCCTACAATGAGCAGTTCTTC | CASSLTGYGSYNEQFF
NA | NA | TRBJ2-3 | TRBV3-1 | TGTGCCAGCAGCCCCCTCTGTGGGGGTATAATGGTGGATACGCAGTATTTT | CASSPLCGGIMVDTQYF
NA | NA | TRBJ2-3 | TRBV7-3 | TGTGCCAGCAGCTTAGGAGCGAGGGGGATCACAGATACGCAGTATTTT | CASSLGARGITDTQYF
NA | NA | TRBJ2-1 | TRBV7-2 | TGTGCCACCAGCTCCCCCCCTGAAGATGAGCAGTTCTTC | CATSSPPEDEQFF
NA | NA | TRBJ2-6 | TRBV5-1 | TGCGCCAGCACCTGGGACAACAACTCTGGGGCCAACGTCCTGACTTTC | CASTWDNNSGANVLTF
NA | NA | TRBJ2-7 | TRBV20-1 | TGCAGTGCTGGCGGGGTGGTTTCAGCCTACGAGCAGTACTTC | CSAGGVVSAYEQYF
few | TRBD1 | TRBJ1-2 | TRBV5-1 | TGCGCCAGCAGCTTGGTACCAGGGGGCGGCTATGGCTACACCTTC | CASSLVPGGGYGYTF
few | TRBD1 | TRBJ1-6 | TRBV25-1 | TGTGCCAGCAAGACAGGGTTAGGCTCACCCCTCCACTTT | CASKTGLGSPLHF
few | TRBD2 | TRBJ2-7 | TRBV24-1 | TGTGCCACCAGTGAACAGCGGGGGAACTCCTACGAGCAGTACTTC | CATSEQRGNSYEQYF
NA | TRBD2 | TRBJ2-3 | TRBV7-3 | TGTGCCAGCAGTCCGGGGGGGGCGGAAGATACGCAGTATTTT | CASSPGGAEDTQYF
NA | NA | TRBJ2-1 | TRBV12-3/TRBV12-4 | TGTGCCAGCAGCGTCCGGCGGGCGGCAGTAGGCAATGAGCAGTTCTTC | CASSVRRAAVGNEQFF
NA | NA | TRBJ1-5 | TRBV20-1 | TGCAGTGCTAGTCCCGGGCGCGCACGTCGACGGTGGCCCCAGCATTTT | CSASPGRARRRWPQHF
NA | TRBD1 | TRBJ1-2 | TRBV5-1 | TGCGCCAGCAGCCCGACAGGGGGCAGATATGGCTACACCTTC | CASSPTGGRYGYTF
NA | NA | TRBJ2-1 | TRBV6-5 | TGTGCCAGCAGGCCCTCTTGGGACAATGAGCAGTTCTTC | CASRPSWDNEQFF
NA | TRBD2 | TRBJ2-3 | TRBV29-1 | TGCAGCGTTGGCCCAGCGGGGGGGACAGATACGCAGTATTTT | CSVGPAGGTDTQYF
NA | TRBD1 | TRBJ2-1 | TRBV20-1 | TGCAGTGCTAGAACTAACAGGGGGAGGTCCTACAATGAGCAGTTCTTC | CSARTNRGRSYNEQFF
NA | NA | TRBJ2-5 | TRBV29-1 | TGCAGCGTTGAAACCGCGAGGGGGGGGAGAGAGACCCAGTACTTC | CSVETARGGRETQYF
once | TRBD2 | TRBJ2-5 | TRBV6-6 | TGTGCCAGCAGCCAAGGAGCGGGGGTTTACAATGAGCAGTACTTC | CASSQGAGVYNEQYF
once | TRBD1 | TRBJ2-1 | TRBV3-1 | TGTGCCAGCAGCCCCTCCACAGGGGCTAGTAATGAGCAGTTCTTC | CASSPSTGASNEQFF
NA | TRBD1 | TRBJ2-4 | TRBV5-4 | TGTGCCAGCAGCACCCCGGGACAGGGGAAAAACATTCAGTACTTC | CASSTPGQGKNIQYF
NA | TRBD1 | TRBJ1-2 | TRBV7-8 | TGTGCCAGCAGCTCGTATAGGACAGGGGGCTCTCAAGGCTACACCTTC | CASSSYRTGGSQGYTF
NA | NA | TRBJ2-1 | TRBV6-2/TRBV6-3 | TGTGCCAGCAGTTACAGGCCAGGAGGGGCAGGCTGGTACAATGAGCAGTTCTTC | CASSYRPGGAGWYNEQFF
NA | TRBD1 | TRBJ2-6 | TRBV6-2/TRBV6-3 | TGTGCCAGCAGTTACCCAGGGGGCACTGGGGCCAACGTCCTGACTTTC | CASSYPGGTGANVLTF
NA | NA | TRBJ2-7 | TRBV28 | TGTGCCAGCAGTTTGTCCGGCTCGCAGCAGTACTTC | CASSLSGSQQYF
NA | TRBD1 | TRBJ1-2 | TRBV20-1 | TGCAGTGCTAGAGAGGGACAGGCCTATGGCTACACCTTC | CSAREGQAYGYTF